The rows below give T cell receptor beta chains drawn from one sample of a study of cytomegalovirus exposure and HLA in healthy donors. This table comes from immunoSEQ multiplex PCR, and its TCRdb copy is limited to in-frame clones, with some not included. There are over 200,000 clones in the sample; roughly 89% occur only once, and less than 0.4% lies in the top ten. The sequencing input was PBMCs. The receptor set was obtained from a woman between 18 and 29 years old in good health and CMV-seronegative. The CDR3 runs from the conserved cysteine through the conserved F or W. A D gene is named only where the DNA matches it firmly. Rows give clone size only sometimes, using once, few, many, or a class for an expanded clone.

clone_size d_call j_call v_call cdr3_aa cdr3_nt
NA NA TRBJ2-1 TRBV4-1 CASSQGMGPEQFF TGCGCCAGCAGCCAAGGTATGGGGCCTGAGCAGTTCTTC
NA TRBD1 TRBJ1-2 TRBV23-1 CASSQERTGGYGYTF TGCGCCAGCAGTCAAGAACGGACAGGGGGCTATGGCTACACCTTC
once TRBD1 TRBJ2-2 TRBV27 CASSFDRGKTGELFF TGTGCCAGCAGTTTTGACAGGGGGAAGACCGGGGAGCTGTTTTTT
NA TRBD1 TRBJ2-2 TRBV6-6 CASSSSGQARPGELFF TGTGCCAGCAGTTCATCCGGACAGGCCCGCCCCGGGGAGCTGTTTTTT
NA TRBD2 TRBJ2-6 TRBV25-1 CASSDGLAGAGANVLTF TGTGCCAGCAGTGACGGACTAGCGGGAGCTGGGGCCAACGTCCTGACTTTC
NA NA TRBJ2-7 TRBV27 CASGYSPYEQYF TGTGCCAGCGGGTACAGTCCCTACGAGCAGTACTTC
NA NA TRBJ1-4 TRBV19 CASRGDEKLFF TGTGCCAGTAGGGGAGATGAAAAACTGTTTTTT
NA TRBD2 TRBJ2-5 TRBV27 CASSLLRGGPVTQYF TGTGCCAGCAGTTTATTACGGGGGGGCCCGGTGACCCAGTACTTC
NA TRBD1 TRBJ1-2 TRBV10-2 CATPGQGAYGYTF TGCGCCACCCCGGGACAGGGGGCCTATGGCTACACCTTC
NA NA TRBJ2-1 TRBV27 CASRPRAGEQFF TGTGCCAGCAGGCCTAGGGCGGGGGAGCAGTTCTTC
NA TRBD1 TRBJ2-2 TRBV9 CASRVGTGGTGELFF TGTGCCAGCAGAGTGGGGACAGGGGGAACCGGGGAGCTGTTTTTT
NA TRBD1 TRBJ2-3 TRBV15 CATSRDERTGVTDTQYF TGTGCCACCAGCAGAGATGAAAGGACAGGGGTAACAGATACGCAGTATTTT
NA NA TRBJ2-3 TRBV15 CATGRGGSTDTQYF TGTGCCACCGGGAGGGGGGGTAGCACAGATACGCAGTATTTT
NA NA TRBJ1-1 TRBV30 CAWSVPGGGFTEAFF TGTGCCTGGAGTGTACCGGGGGGCGGGTTCACTGAAGCTTTCTTT
NA TRBD2 TRBJ2-3 TRBV7-6 CASSLSGGGDTQYF TGTGCCAGCAGCTTATCTGGGGGGGGAGATACGCAGTATTTT
NA NA TRBJ1-2 TRBV19 CASSIQLLNYGYTF TGTGCCAGTAGTATCCAACTCCTTAACTATGGCTACACCTTC
few NA TRBJ2-7 TRBV7-2 CASSFGSSYEQYF TGTGCCAGCAGCTTCGGGAGCTCCTACGAGCAGTACTTC
NA NA TRBJ2-1 TRBV2 CAEVAGNYNEQFF TGTGCCGAGGTGGCAGGGAACTACAATGAGCAGTTCTTC
NA TRBD1 TRBJ1-2 TRBV18 CASSPPNSRGSNYGYTF TGTGCCAGCTCACCACCCAACAGCAGGGGGTCGAACTATGGCTACACCTTC
NA NA TRBJ2-5 TRBV5-1 CASSLVGGLQETQYF TGCGCCAGCAGCTTGGTCGGAGGGCTCCAAGAGACCCAGTACTTC
NA TRBD1 TRBJ1-2 TRBV28 CASTYLGQGATNGYTF TGTGCCAGCACCTATCTCGGACAGGGGGCGACTAATGGCTACACCTTC
NA TRBD1 TRBJ1-5 TRBV27 CASSSVRGFNQPQHF TGTGCCAGCAGTTCAGTCAGGGGGTTCAATCAGCCCCAGCATTTT
NA TRBD2 TRBJ2-5 TRBV25-1 CASRLGTSGETQYF TGTGCCAGCAGACTAGGGACTAGCGGGGAGACCCAGTACTTC
NA NA TRBJ1-3 TRBV30 CAWSRTSGNTIYF TGTGCCTGGAGTCGGACATCAGGAAACACCATATATTTT
once TRBD1 TRBJ2-6 TRBV14 CASSPLTGLGSGANVLTF TGTGCCAGCAGCCCATTGACAGGGTTGGGCTCTGGGGCCAACGTCCTGACTTTC
NA NA TRBJ1-6 TRBV7-2 CASSGQYNSPLHF TGTGCCAGCAGCGGACAGTATAATTCACCCCTCCACTTT
NA TRBD1 TRBJ2-7 TRBV19 CASNSPGQGVYEQYF TGTGCCAGTAACTCCCCGGGACAGGGAGTCTACGAGCAGTACTTC
NA TRBD1 TRBJ1-2 TRBV7-9 CASSQGTGQGYTF TGTGCCAGCAGCCAAGGGACAGGGCAGGGCTACACCTTC
NA NA TRBJ1-1 TRBV7-9 CASSLDPGRGNTEAFF TGTGCCAGCAGCTTAGATCCAGGGCGTGGGAACACTGAAGCTTTCTTT
NA TRBD1 TRBJ1-2 TRBV5-1 CASSLELLGQGRNYGYTF TGCGCCAGCAGCTTGGAGCTATTGGGACAGGGCCGTAATTATGGCTACACCTTC
once TRBD1 TRBJ1-2 TRBV4-3 CASSQDRDRGANYGYTF TGCGCCAGCAGCCAAGATCGGGACAGGGGAGCTAACTATGGCTACACCTTC
NA TRBD2 TRBJ2-1 TRBV28 CASRVAGGTYNEQFF TGTGCCAGCAGAGTAGCGGGGGGAACCTACAATGAGCAGTTCTTC